A single T cell receptor beta chain is shown here with its context. Its matching antigen is unknown. The sample comes from a study of shared clonotypes between healthy human individuals. The study, taken as a whole, reports: Blood was the sole source, and tissue repertoires probably differ. The expectation was that sequencing depth would affect clonotype sharing among donors.

Genomic DNA from each subset was divided evenly over several immunoSEQ plates. The protocol was immunoSEQ multiplex PCR, while the TCRdb copy is restricted to in-frame clones and leaves out a portion. Counted here are under 600,000 clones, around 81% occurring once; the ten biggest clones make up more than 10%. Per germline, CDR1 DFQATT and CDR2 SNEGSKA (reference sequence). Trimming stripped 3 bases from V and 8 bases from J, with 8 bases between. The CDR3 length is 11 residues. Material: PBMCs. The chain uses TRBV20-1 and TRBJ2-1; D ambiguous. This clonotype was sampled from a middle-aged woman in good health. Some clones in this sample may be carry-over from other donors' samples. DNA for the CDR3: TGCAGTGCTAGGGGCCGCGATGAGCAGTTCTTC. Translated, it gives CSARGRDEQFF.